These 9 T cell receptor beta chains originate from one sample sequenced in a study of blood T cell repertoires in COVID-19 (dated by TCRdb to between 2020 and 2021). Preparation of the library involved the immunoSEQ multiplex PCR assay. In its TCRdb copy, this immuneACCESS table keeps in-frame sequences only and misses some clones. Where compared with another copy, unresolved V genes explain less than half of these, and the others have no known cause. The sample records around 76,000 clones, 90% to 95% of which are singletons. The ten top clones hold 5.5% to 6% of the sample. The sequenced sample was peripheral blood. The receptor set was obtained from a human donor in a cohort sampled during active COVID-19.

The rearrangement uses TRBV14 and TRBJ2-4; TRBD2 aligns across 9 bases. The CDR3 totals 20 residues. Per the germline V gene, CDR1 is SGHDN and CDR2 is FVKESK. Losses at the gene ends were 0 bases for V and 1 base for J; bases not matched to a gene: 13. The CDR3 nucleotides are TGTGCCAGCAGCCAAGAGGAGGAAGGGACTAGCAAGAGGGCCAAAAACATTCAGTACTTC. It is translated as CASSQEEEGTSKRAKNIQYF.

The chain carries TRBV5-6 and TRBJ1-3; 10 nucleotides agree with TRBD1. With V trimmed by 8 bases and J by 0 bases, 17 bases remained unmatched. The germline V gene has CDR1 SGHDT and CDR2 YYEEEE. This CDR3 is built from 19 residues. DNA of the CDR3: TGTGCCAGACCGAAGGACAGGGGGTTTGAGGACTGCTCTGGAAACACCATATATTTT. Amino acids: CARPKDRGFEDCSGNTIYF.

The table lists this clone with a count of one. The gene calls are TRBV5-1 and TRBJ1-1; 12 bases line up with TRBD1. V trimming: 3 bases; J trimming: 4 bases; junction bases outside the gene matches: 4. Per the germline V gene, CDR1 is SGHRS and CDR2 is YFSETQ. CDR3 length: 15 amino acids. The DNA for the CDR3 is TGCGCCAGCAGCTCGGGACAGGGGGCGCCCACTGAAGCTTTCTTT. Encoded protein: CASSSGQGAPTEAFF. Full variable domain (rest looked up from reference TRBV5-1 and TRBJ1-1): KAGVTQTPRYLIKTRGQQVTLSCSPISGHRSVSWYQQTPGQGLQFLFEYFSETQRNKGNFPGRFSGRQFSNSRSEMNVSTLELGDSALYLCASSSGQGAPTEAFFGQGTRLTVV.

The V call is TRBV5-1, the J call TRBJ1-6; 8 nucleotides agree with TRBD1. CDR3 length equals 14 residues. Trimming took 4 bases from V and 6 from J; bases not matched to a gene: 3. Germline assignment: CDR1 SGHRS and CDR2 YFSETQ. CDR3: CASSPGQGNSPLHF. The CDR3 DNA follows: TGCGCCAGCAGCCCCGGACAGGGTAATTCACCCCTCCACTTT.

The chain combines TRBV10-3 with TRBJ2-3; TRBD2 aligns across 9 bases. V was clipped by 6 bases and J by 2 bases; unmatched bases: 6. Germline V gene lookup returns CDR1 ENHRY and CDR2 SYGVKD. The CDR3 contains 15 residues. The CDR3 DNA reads TGTGCCATCAGCCTTAGCGGGGGATCCACAGATACGCAGTATTTT. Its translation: CAISLSGGSTDTQYF.

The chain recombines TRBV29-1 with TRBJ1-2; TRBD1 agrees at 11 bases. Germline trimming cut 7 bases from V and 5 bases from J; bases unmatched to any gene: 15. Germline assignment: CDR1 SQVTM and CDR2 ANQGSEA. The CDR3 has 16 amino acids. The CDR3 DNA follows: TGCAGCGGTTTTGCAGGGACAGGGGGTGGATGGTATGGCTACACCTTC. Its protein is CSGFAGTGGGWYGYTF.

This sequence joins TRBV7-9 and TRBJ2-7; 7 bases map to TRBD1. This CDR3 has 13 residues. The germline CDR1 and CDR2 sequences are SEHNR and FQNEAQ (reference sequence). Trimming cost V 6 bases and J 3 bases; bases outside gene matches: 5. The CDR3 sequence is CASRKGTDYEQYF. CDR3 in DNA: TGTGCCAGCAGAAAAGGGACAGACTACGAGCAGTACTTC.

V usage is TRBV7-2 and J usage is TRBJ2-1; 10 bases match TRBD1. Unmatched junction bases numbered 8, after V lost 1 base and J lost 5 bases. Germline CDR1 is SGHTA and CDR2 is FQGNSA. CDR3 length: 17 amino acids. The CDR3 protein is CASSLVFPGQGHNEQFF. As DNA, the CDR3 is TGTGCCAGCAGCTTAGTGTTCCCGGGACAGGGGCACAATGAGCAGTTCTTC.

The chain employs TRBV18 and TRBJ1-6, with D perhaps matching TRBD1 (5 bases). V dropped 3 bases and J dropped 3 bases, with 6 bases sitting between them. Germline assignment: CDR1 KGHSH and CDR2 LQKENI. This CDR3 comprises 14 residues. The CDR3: CASSPTDYNSPLHF. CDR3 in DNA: TGTGCCAGCTCACCGACAGACTATAATTCACCCCTCCACTTT.